The rows below give T cell receptor beta chains drawn from one sample of a study of control samples from healthy donors and cancer patients. Sequencing was performed with immunoSEQ multiplex PCR; in TCRdb, only in-frame clones are kept and a portion is missing. The repertoire has 150,000 to 200,000 clones, just over 90% of them found once; the top ten carry about 1.4%. Material: blood. The source of these receptors is a young man in good health. Each CDR3 is given with its conserved first and last residue. The D gene is left open where the match is weak. Clone size is shown for a subset of rows, as once, few, many or a class of expanded clone.

j_call: TRBJ1-2; clone_size: few; v_call: TRBV30; d_call: .; cdr3_aa: CAWSVAGRQGYTF; cdr3_nt: TGTGCCTGGAGTGTGGCAGGAAGGCAAGGCTACACCTTC
j_call: TRBJ1-1; clone_size: .; v_call: TRBV3-1/TRBV3-2; d_call: .; cdr3_aa: CASSQSSRTEAFF; cdr3_nt: TGTGCCAGCAGCCAATCCTCCCGCACTGAAGCTTTCTTT
j_call: TRBJ2-4; clone_size: .; v_call: TRBV29-1; d_call: .; cdr3_aa: CSVLLARGASVRAKNIQYF; cdr3_nt: TGCAGCGTTCTCCTAGCTCGGGGGGCCAGCGTGCGTGCCAAAAACATTCAGTACTTC
j_call: TRBJ1-4; clone_size: .; v_call: TRBV3-1/TRBV3-2; d_call: .; cdr3_aa: CASSQAGGQYEKLFF; cdr3_nt: TGTGCCAGCAGCCAAGCAGGCGGACAGTACGAAAAACTGTTTTTT
j_call: TRBJ1-2; clone_size: .; v_call: TRBV5-6; d_call: .; cdr3_aa: CASSLAGAENYGYTF; cdr3_nt: TGTGCCAGCAGCTTGGCGGGCGCAGAGAACTATGGCTACACCTTC
j_call: TRBJ1-1; clone_size: .; v_call: TRBV6-1; d_call: .; cdr3_aa: CASSESRVTEAFF; cdr3_nt: TGTGCCAGCAGTGAGTCCAGGGTCACTGAAGCTTTCTTT
j_call: TRBJ2-1; clone_size: .; v_call: TRBV10-3; d_call: TRBD2; cdr3_aa: CAIRAGTSTVEQFF; cdr3_nt: TGTGCCATCAGGGCCGGGACTAGTACCGTTGAGCAGTTCTTC
j_call: TRBJ2-3; clone_size: .; v_call: TRBV3-1/TRBV3-2; d_call: TRBD2; cdr3_aa: CASSQREGRLTDTQYF; cdr3_nt: TGTGCCAGCAGCCAGCGGGAGGGCCGTCTAACAGATACGCAGTATTTT
j_call: TRBJ1-4; clone_size: .; v_call: TRBV29-1; d_call: .; cdr3_aa: CSVQGSTNEKLFF; cdr3_nt: TGCAGCGTCCAGGGGTCAACTAATGAAAAACTGTTTTTT
j_call: TRBJ1-2; clone_size: .; v_call: TRBV7-2; d_call: TRBD1; cdr3_aa: CASSFGTAVYGYTF; cdr3_nt: TGTGCCAGCAGCTTTGGGACAGCAGTTTATGGCTACACCTTC
j_call: TRBJ2-5; clone_size: .; v_call: TRBV18; d_call: .; cdr3_aa: CASSSVQGALETQYF; cdr3_nt: TGTGCCAGCTCATCCGTACAGGGAGCCTTAGAGACCCAGTACTTC
j_call: TRBJ1-1; clone_size: .; v_call: TRBV29-1; d_call: .; cdr3_aa: CSGRGSQGTEAFF; cdr3_nt: TGCAGCGGAAGGGGCAGCCAAGGAACTGAAGCTTTCTTT
j_call: TRBJ2-7; clone_size: .; v_call: TRBV4-1; d_call: TRBD2; cdr3_aa: CASRSGLAGASYEQYF; cdr3_nt: TGCGCCAGCAGATCGGGACTAGCGGGAGCCTCCTACGAGCAGTACTTC
j_call: TRBJ2-7; clone_size: .; v_call: TRBV7-9; d_call: .; cdr3_aa: CASSLQGGGAYEQYF; cdr3_nt: TGTGCCAGCAGCCTCCAGGGCGGCGGGGCCTACGAGCAGTACTTC
j_call: TRBJ2-7; clone_size: .; v_call: TRBV6-5; d_call: .; cdr3_aa: CASSYFPRGPRSEQYF; cdr3_nt: TGTGCCAGCAGTTACTTCCCACGGGGGCCCCGGAGCGAGCAGTACTTC
j_call: TRBJ2-3; clone_size: .; v_call: TRBV18; d_call: .; cdr3_aa: CASSPQGAKGTQYF; cdr3_nt: TGTGCCAGCTCACCGCAAGGGGCGAAGGGTACGCAGTATTTT
j_call: TRBJ2-3; clone_size: .; v_call: TRBV5-5; d_call: .; cdr3_aa: CASSLALALADTQYF; cdr3_nt: TGTGCCAGCAGCTTGGCGCTAGCTTTGGCAGATACGCAGTATTTT
j_call: TRBJ1-3; clone_size: .; v_call: TRBV18; d_call: TRBD1; cdr3_aa: CASSPAQGIVNTIYF; cdr3_nt: TGTGCCAGCTCACCGGCACAGGGGATTGTAAACACCATATATTTT
j_call: TRBJ2-7; clone_size: .; v_call: TRBV6-5; d_call: TRBD1; cdr3_aa: CASRTGTGVYEQYF; cdr3_nt: TGTGCCAGCAGGACCGGGACAGGGGTTTACGAGCAGTACTTC
j_call: TRBJ2-3; clone_size: few; v_call: TRBV6-5; d_call: .; cdr3_aa: CASHTSSTDTQYF; cdr3_nt: TGTGCCAGCCATACTAGCAGCACAGATACGCAGTATTTT
j_call: TRBJ2-7; clone_size: .; v_call: TRBV19; d_call: .; cdr3_aa: CASSNQAAEQYF; cdr3_nt: TGTGCCAGTAGTAATCAGGCGGCCGAGCAGTACTTC
j_call: TRBJ2-5; clone_size: .; v_call: TRBV7-2; d_call: TRBD2; cdr3_aa: CASSLIAGGYRRETQYF; cdr3_nt: TGTGCCAGCAGCTTAATAGCGGGGGGCTATAGAAGAGAGACCCAGTACTTC
j_call: TRBJ2-1; clone_size: .; v_call: TRBV7-8; d_call: TRBD2; cdr3_aa: CASSPRQTSGSASYNEQFF; cdr3_nt: TGTGCCAGCAGCCCTAGGCAGACTAGCGGGAGTGCATCCTACAATGAGCAGTTCTTC
j_call: TRBJ2-7; clone_size: .; v_call: TRBV6-5; d_call: .; cdr3_aa: CASKPTQQGYEQYF; cdr3_nt: TGTGCCAGCAAGCCAACCCAACAGGGCTACGAGCAGTACTTC
j_call: TRBJ1-2; clone_size: .; v_call: TRBV2; d_call: .; cdr3_aa: CASSEGPGGYTF; cdr3_nt: TGTGCCAGCAGTGAGGGGCCCGGAGGCTACACCTTC
j_call: TRBJ1-5; clone_size: .; v_call: TRBV7-9; d_call: .; cdr3_aa: CASSLSGDANQPQHF; cdr3_nt: TGTGCCAGCAGCTTATCCGGGGATGCCAATCAGCCCCAGCATTTT
j_call: TRBJ2-1; clone_size: .; v_call: TRBV14; d_call: .; cdr3_aa: CASSWTLGNEQFF; cdr3_nt: TGTGCCAGCAGCTGGACACTAGGGAATGAGCAGTTCTTC
j_call: TRBJ2-5; clone_size: few; v_call: TRBV5-1; d_call: .; cdr3_aa: CASSSLGPQETQYF; cdr3_nt: TGCGCCAGCAGCTCCTTGGGACCCCAAGAGACCCAGTACTTC
j_call: TRBJ2-3; clone_size: .; v_call: TRBV5-8; d_call: TRBD1; cdr3_aa: CASRNPQGSRDTQYF; cdr3_nt: TGTGCCAGCAGAAACCCACAGGGGTCAAGAGATACGCAGTATTTT
j_call: TRBJ2-7; clone_size: .; v_call: TRBV5-4; d_call: .; cdr3_aa: CASSLGVSNEQYF; cdr3_nt: TGTGCCAGCAGCTTGGGGGTTTCGAACGAGCAGTACTTC